This TCR beta chain was documented in a study of cytomegalovirus exposure and HLA in healthy donors. Study observations and caveats: In a later analysis, most CMV-associated TCR beta chains appeared HLA-restricted. Sequencing depth roughly uniform across donors was assumed in presence/absence analyses.

V was clipped by 6 bases and J by 3 bases; unmatched bases: 3. Looked up from germline, CDR1 is LNHDA and CDR2 is SQIVND (reference sequence). CDR3 length: 15 residues. Though probably carrying unrecorded immune exposures, donors were nominally healthy at sampling. PCR amplification relied on 60 Vbeta primers (plus 13 Jbeta primers). Assay: immunoSEQ multiplex PCR; the TCRdb copy retains only in-frame clones and omits some. Seen here are around 90,000 clones, about 85% observed once, and the top ten hold about 7%. On this clone itself: Its antigen remains unknown.

The sequence was collected from a man aged 35 to 55 in good health and CMV-seropositive. This sequence joins TRBV19 and TRBJ1-6, with TRBD1 matching 9 bases. The material sequenced was PBMCs. CDR3 sequence: CASSLGQGYNSPLHF. The CDR3 DNA follows: TGTGCCAGTAGCCTGGGACAGGGCTATAATTCACCCCTCCACTTT.